The rows below give T cell receptor beta chains drawn from one sample of a study of T cell repertoires in cytomegalovirus infection. TCRdb itself ran the reads through MiXCR, one entry per CDR3 protein. The data contain approximately 310,000 distinct CDR3 sequences, approximately 25% of them seen just once; the ten biggest clones take up about 14%. Their antigens are not known. The sample consisted of cultured PBMCs, taken from culture after CMV antigen stimulation. Source of these receptors: a human donor in good health (CMV status not recorded). Some clones in this sample may be carry-over from other donors' samples. The CDR3 runs from the conserved cysteine through the conserved F or W. D genes are given only for firm matches. Not every row has a clone size; where given, it reads once, few, many or a size class.

v_call	clone_size	d_call	j_call	cdr3_aa	cdr3_nt
TRBV28	.	.	TRBJ2-7	CASSLWGASSYEQYF	TGTGCCAGCAGTTTATGGGGCGCGAGCTCCTACGAGCAGTACTTC
TRBV20-1	.	.	TRBJ2-7	CSARTISEGNEQYF	TGCAGTGCTAGGACTATTTCGGAAGGCAACGAGCAGTACTTC
TRBV11-2	.	TRBD1	TRBJ1-2	CASSSGNRGDGYTF	TGTGCCAGCAGCTCGGGAAACAGGGGGGATGGCTACACCTTC
TRBV7-6	few	TRBD2	TRBJ2-1	CASSGMTSAYNEQFF	TGTGCCAGCAGCGGGATGACTAGCGCCTACAATGAGCAGTTCTTC
TRBV27	.	.	TRBJ1-1	CASSPTRTGKAFF	TGTGCCAGCAGTCCGACGAGGACGGGAAAAGCTTTCTTT
TRBV19	.	.	TRBJ2-4	CASKIGGFGKNIQYF	TGTGCCAGTAAAATTGGGGGTTTCGGCAAAAACATTCAGTACTTC
TRBV20-1	few	.	TRBJ2-1	CSASWENEQFF	TGCAGTGCTAGTTGGGAAAATGAGCAGTTCTTC
TRBV7-2	many	TRBD2	TRBJ2-5	CASSPVAGALETQYF	TGTGCCAGCAGCCCAGTAGCGGGAGCGTTGGAGACCCAGTACTTC
TRBV10-3	few	TRBD1	TRBJ1-1	CAISGTGNTEAFF	TGTGCCATCAGCGGGACAGGGAACACTGAAGCTTTCTTT
TRBV7-3	.	.	TRBJ1-4	CASSPGPGTDEKLFF	TGTGCCAGCAGCCCCGGACCCGGGACGGATGAAAAACTGTTTTTT
TRBV28	few	TRBD2	TRBJ2-1	CASSEPGLEYGGEQFF	TGTGCCAGCAGTGAACCGGGACTAGAATATGGTGGTGAGCAGTTCTTC
TRBV11-2	.	.	TRBJ1-2	CASSSPGTTAYGYTF	TGTGCCAGCAGCTCACCCGGGACCACAGCCTATGGCTACACCTTC
TRBV5-3	.	.	TRBJ1-6	CASSLMGGDSNSPLHF	TGTGCCAGCAGCCTGATGGGGGGGGATAGTAATTCACCCCTCCACTTT
TRBV29-1	once	.	TRBJ2-3	CSVELRGAGTDTQYF	TGCAGCGTTGAATTGCGGGGTGCTGGCACAGATACGCAGTATTTT
TRBV24-1	.	TRBD1	TRBJ1-2	CATSDSGTGLYGYTF	TGTGCCACCAGTGATTCCGGGACAGGGTTGTATGGCTACACCTTC
TRBV11-2	.	.	TRBJ1-1	CASSLLDRTEAFF	TGTGCCAGCAGCTTATTAGACCGCACTGAAGCTTTCTTT
TRBV27	many	.	TRBJ1-1	CASSFLPPGQATEAFF	TGTGCCAGCAGTTTCCTCCCCCCAGGGCAAGCGACTGAAGCTTTCTTT
TRBV19	.	.	TRBJ2-5	CASSIPGDQETQYF	TGTGCCAGTAGTATCCCCGGGGACCAAGAGACCCAGTACTTC
TRBV4-1	few	.	TRBJ2-1	CASSLGREIGYEQFF	TGCGCCAGCAGCCTTGGACGGGAGATAGGATATGAGCAGTTCTTC
TRBV28	many	TRBD1	TRBJ1-3	CASSRDRVTGNTIYF	TGTGCCAGCAGTCGGGACAGGGTTACTGGAAACACCATATATTTT
TRBV7-2	few	.	TRBJ1-3	CASSSKRGSGNTIYF	TGTGCCAGCAGCTCAAAAAGGGGCTCTGGAAACACCATATATTTT
TRBV18	.	TRBD1	TRBJ2-1	CASSPSRGRDEQFF	TGTGCCAGCTCACCATCCAGGGGGCGTGATGAGCAGTTCTTC
TRBV4-2	.	TRBD1	TRBJ2-1	CASSGTGDNEQFF	TGTGCCAGCAGCGGGACAGGGGACAATGAGCAGTTCTTC
TRBV2	few	TRBD1	TRBJ2-4	CASSVGTGSNIQYF	TGTGCCAGCAGTGTGGGGACAGGGAGTAACATTCAGTACTTC